Presented here are 6 T cell receptor beta chains from one specimen sequenced in a study of metastatic and nonmetastatic thyroid tumors. TCRdb recomputed clones from the PCR reads via MiXCR. The sample yields 40,000 to 55,000 clones, approximately 17% seen once. Thyroid surgery had not been preceded by any treatment in any patient. The sample comprised blood. The receptors were sampled from a female donor with papillary thyroid cancer or a benign thyroid nodule (not recorded which). Some clones in this sample may be carry-over from other donors' samples.

This clone was recorded at least ten times. The V call is TRBV10-3, the J call TRBJ2-2; no firm D call. Deletions cut 10 bases from V and 0 bases from J, with 6 bases between. There are 12 residues in the CDR3. CDR1 and CDR2 from the germline V gene are ENHRY and SYGVKD. This CDR3 reads CATQTNTGELFF. CDR3 nucleotide sequence: TGTGCCACCCAGACGAACACCGGGGAGCTGTTTTTT.

This clone was observed many times. The gene calls are TRBV12-3 or TRBV12-4 and TRBJ2-2; 8 bases are shared with TRBD2. The V segment lost 7 bases and the J segment 8 bases; nucleotides outside the gene matches: 15. The CDR3 contains 16 residues. The CDR3 region is CASTPGGTRAMGELFF. CDR3 nucleotide sequence: TGTGCCAGCACCCCAGGAGGGACTAGGGCCATGGGGGAGCTGTTTTTT.

This clone was recorded many times. This sequence joins TRBV28 and TRBJ2-4, with a weak D call TRBD1 (5 bases). CDR1 and CDR2 (germline): MDHEN, SYDVKM. The CDR3 length is 16 residues. Deletions cut 5 bases from V and 0 bases from J, with 14 bases between. DNA of the CDR3: TGTGCCAGCAGTGTGAAGGGGATGCTAGCCAAAAACATTCAGTACTTC. Its protein product is CASSVKGMLAKNIQYF.

This clone has at least ten counts. The rearrangement uses TRBV15 and TRBJ2-3, with D possibly being TRBD2 (6 bases). Germline CDR1 LNHNV, CDR2 YYDKDF (reference sequence). The CDR3 contains 17 residues. The V and J ends lost 1 base and 1 base respectively, with 15 bases between them. CDR3 bases: TGTGCCACCAGCAGAGTTACTTTTGCGGGACGCACAGATACGCAGTATTTT. Its protein is CATSRVTFAGRTDTQYF.

The chain has TRBV7-3 and TRBJ2-3, with TRBD2 matching over 8 bases. V lost 2 bases and J lost 3; bases outside the gene matches: 7. The germline gives CDR1 SGHTA, CDR2 FQGTGA. This CDR3 spans 16 amino acids. CDR3 loop: CASSLVGRGGTDTQYF. In DNA form, the CDR3 reads TGTGCCAGCAGCTTAGTCGGGAGGGGAGGAACAGATACGCAGTATTTT.

Only a few counts were recorded for this clone. The germline gene is not matched at one end of the junction; a read error may be the cause. The chain couples TRBV28 to TRBJ2-7, with D possibly being TRBD1 or TRBD2 (7 bases each). The germline gives CDR1 MDHEN, CDR2 SYDVKM. CDR3 length equals 14 residues. As DNA, the CDR3 is TGTGCCATCAGCCAGGGGGGGAGGGCGTACGAGCATTACTTC. The encoded protein is CAISQGGRAYEHYF.